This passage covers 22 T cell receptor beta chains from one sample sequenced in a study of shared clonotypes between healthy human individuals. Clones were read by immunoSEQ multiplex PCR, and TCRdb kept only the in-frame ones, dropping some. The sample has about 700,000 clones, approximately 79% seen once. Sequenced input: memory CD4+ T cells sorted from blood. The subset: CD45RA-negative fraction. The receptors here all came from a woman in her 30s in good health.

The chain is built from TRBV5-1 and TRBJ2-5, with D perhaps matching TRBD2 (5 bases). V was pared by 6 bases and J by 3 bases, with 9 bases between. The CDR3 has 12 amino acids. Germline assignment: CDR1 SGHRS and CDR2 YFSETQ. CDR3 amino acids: CASKLGEETQYF. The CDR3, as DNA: TGCGCCAGCAAGCTCGGGGAAGAGACCCAGTACTTC.

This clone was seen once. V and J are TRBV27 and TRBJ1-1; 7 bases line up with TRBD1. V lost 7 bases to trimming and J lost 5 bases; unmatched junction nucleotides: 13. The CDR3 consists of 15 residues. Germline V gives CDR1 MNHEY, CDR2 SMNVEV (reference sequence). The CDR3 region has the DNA TGTGCCAGCACACAGCAGGGGGGGCGTCGGACTGAAGCTTTCTTT. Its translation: CASTQQGGRRTEAFF.

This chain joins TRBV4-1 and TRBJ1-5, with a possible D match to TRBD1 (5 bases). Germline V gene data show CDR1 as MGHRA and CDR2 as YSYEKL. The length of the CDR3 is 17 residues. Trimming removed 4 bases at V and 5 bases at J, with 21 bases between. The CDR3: CASSRLPGTQDYQPQHF. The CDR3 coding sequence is TGCGCCAGCAGCCGCCTCCCAGGGACTCAGGATTATCAGCCCCAGCATTTT.

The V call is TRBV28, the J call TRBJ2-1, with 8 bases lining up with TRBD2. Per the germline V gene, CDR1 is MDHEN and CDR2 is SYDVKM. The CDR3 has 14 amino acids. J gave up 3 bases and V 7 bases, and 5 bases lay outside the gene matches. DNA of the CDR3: TGTGCCAGCAACCCTGCGGGGGGCTACAATGAGCAGTTCTTC. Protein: CASNPAGGYNEQFF.

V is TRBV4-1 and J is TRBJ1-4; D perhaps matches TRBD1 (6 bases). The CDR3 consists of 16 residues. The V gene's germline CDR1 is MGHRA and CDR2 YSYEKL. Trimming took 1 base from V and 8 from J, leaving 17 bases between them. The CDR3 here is CASSQGRGQGGEKLFF. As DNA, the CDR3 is TGCGCCAGCAGCCAAGGAAGAGGTCAAGGGGGGGAAAAACTGTTTTTT.

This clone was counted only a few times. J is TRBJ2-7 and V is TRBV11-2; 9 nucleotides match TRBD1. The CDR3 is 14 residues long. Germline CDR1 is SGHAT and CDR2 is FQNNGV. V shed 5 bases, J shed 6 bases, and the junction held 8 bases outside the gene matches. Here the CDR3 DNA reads TGTGCCAGCAGCCGGGACAGGGCTAGCGGCGAGCAGTACTTC. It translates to CASSRDRASGEQYF.

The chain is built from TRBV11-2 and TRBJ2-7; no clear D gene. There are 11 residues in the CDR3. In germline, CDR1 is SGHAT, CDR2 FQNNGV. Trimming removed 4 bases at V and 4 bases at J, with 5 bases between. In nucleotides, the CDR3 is TGTGCCAGCAGCTCAGCATACGAGCAGTACTTC. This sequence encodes CASSSAYEQYF. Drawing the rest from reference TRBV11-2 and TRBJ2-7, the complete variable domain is EAGVAQSPRYKIIEKRQSVAFWCNPISGHATLYWYQQILGQGPKLLIQFQNNGVVDDSQLPKDRFSAERLKGVDSTLKIQPAKLEDSAVYLCASSSAYEQYFGPGTRLTVT.

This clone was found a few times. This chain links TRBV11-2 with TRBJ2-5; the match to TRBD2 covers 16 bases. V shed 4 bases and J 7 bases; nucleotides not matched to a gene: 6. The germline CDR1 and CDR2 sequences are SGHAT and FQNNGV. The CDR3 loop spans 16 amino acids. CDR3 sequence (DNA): TGTGCCAGCAGCTCGGGGACTAGCGGGAGGGGGCGGACCCAGTACTTC. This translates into CASSSGTSGRGRTQYF.

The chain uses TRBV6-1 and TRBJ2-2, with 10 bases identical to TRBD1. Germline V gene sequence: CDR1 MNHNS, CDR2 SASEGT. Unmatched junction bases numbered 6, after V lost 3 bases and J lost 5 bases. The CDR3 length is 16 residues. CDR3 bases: TGTGCCAGCAGTGATCCGGGGGACAGGGGAACCGGGGAGCTGTTTTTT. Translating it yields CASSDPGDRGTGELFF.

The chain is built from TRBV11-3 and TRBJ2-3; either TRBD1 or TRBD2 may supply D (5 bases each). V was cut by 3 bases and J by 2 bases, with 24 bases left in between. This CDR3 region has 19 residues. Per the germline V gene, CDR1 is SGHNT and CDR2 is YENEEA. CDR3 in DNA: TGTGCCAGCAGCTTGGGAGACCCTTGGGCAGGGCCCATCACAGATACGCAGTATTTT. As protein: CASSLGDPWAGPITDTQYF.

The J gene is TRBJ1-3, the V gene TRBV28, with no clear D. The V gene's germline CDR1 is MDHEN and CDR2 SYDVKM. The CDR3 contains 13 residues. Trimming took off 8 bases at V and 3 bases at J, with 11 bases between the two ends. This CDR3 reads CASLRQYGNTIYF. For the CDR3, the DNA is TGTGCCAGCCTACGCCAGTATGGAAACACCATATATTTT. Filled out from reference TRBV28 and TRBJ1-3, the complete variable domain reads DVKVTQSSRYLVKRTGEKVFLECVQDMDHENMFWYRQDPGLGLRLIYFSYDVKMKEKGDIPEGYSVSREKKERFSLILESASTNQTSMYLCASLRQYGNTIYFGEGSWLTVV.

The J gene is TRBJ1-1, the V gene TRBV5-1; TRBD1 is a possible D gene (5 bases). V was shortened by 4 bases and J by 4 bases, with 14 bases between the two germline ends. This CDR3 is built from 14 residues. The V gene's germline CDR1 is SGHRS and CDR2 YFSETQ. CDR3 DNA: TGCGCCAGCAGCCCGAGGGTTCAGGGCACTGAAGCTTTCTTT. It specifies CASSPRVQGTEAFF.

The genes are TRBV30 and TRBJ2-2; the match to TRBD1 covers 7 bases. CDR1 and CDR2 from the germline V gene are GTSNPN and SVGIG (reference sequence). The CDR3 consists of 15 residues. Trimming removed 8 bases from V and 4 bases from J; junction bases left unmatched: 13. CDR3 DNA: TGTGCCACCAGTCGCGAGGGGGCTGGCACCGGGGAGCTGTTTTTT. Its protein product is CATSREGAGTGELFF.

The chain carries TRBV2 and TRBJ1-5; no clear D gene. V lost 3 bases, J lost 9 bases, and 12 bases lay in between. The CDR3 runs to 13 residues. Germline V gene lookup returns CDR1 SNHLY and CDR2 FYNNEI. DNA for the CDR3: TGTGCCAGCAGTGAGGAAGGACGAGGGCCCCAGCATTTT. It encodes CASSEEGRGPQHF.

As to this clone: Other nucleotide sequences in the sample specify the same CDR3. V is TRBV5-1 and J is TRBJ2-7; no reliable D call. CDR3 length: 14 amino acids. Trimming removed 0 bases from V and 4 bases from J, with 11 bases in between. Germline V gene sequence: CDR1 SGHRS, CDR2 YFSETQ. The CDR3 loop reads CASSLGAGPYEQYF. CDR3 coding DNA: TGCGCCAGCAGCTTGGGGGCAGGACCTTACGAGCAGTACTTC.

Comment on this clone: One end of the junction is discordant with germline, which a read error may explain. CDR3 nucleotide sequence: TGTGCCGGCAGCTTAGTTTGGGGCGGGTTAGAGACCCAGTACTTC. Translated: CAGSLVWGGLETQYF. The rearrangement links TRBV7-2 to TRBJ2-5; D tentatively reads TRBD1 or TRBD2 (5 bases each). This CDR3 has 15 residues. Germline CDR1 reads SGHTA; CDR2 reads FQGNSA.

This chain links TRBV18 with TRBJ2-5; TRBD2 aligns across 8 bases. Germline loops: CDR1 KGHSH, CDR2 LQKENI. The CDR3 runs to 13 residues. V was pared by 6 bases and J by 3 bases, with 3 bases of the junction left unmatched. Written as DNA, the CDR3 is TGTGCCAGCTCGCAGACTAGCGAAGAGACCCAGTACTTC. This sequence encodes CASSQTSEETQYF.

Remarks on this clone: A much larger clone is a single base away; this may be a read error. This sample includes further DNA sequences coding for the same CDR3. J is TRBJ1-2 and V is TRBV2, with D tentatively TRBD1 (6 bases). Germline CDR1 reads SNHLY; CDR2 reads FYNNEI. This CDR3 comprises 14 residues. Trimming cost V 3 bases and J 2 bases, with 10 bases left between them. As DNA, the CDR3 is TGTGCCAGCAGTGACAGGGGACTGAACTATGGCTACACCTTC. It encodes CASSDRGLNYGYTF.

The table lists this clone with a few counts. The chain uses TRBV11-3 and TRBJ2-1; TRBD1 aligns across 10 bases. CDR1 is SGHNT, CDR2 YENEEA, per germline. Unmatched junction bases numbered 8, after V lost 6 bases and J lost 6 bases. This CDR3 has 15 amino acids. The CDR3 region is CASSPGTGDTNEQFF. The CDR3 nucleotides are TGTGCCAGCAGTCCCGGGACAGGGGATACCAATGAGCAGTTCTTC.

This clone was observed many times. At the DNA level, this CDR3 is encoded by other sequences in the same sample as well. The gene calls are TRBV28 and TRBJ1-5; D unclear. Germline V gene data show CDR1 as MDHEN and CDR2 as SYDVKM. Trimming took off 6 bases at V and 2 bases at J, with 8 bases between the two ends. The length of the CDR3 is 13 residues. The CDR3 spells CASSPTGNQPQHF. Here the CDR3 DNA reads TGTGCCAGCAGCCCCACGGGCAATCAGCCCCAGCATTTT.

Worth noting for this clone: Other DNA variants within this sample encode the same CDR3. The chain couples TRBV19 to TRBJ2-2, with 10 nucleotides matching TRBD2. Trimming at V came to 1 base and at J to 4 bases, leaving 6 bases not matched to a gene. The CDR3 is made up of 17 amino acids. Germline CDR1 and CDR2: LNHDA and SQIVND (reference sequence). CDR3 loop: CASSIGLAGVVTGELFF. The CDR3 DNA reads TGTGCCAGTAGTATAGGGCTAGCGGGAGTGGTCACCGGGGAGCTGTTTTTT.

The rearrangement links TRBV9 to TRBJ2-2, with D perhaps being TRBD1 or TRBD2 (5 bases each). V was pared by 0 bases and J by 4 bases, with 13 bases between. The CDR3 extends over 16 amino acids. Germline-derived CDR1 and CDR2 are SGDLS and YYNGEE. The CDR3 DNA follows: TGTGCCAGCAGCGTAGACGGGGCGTTGGGCACCGGGGAGCTGTTTTTT. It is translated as CASSVDGALGTGELFF.